One TCR beta chain is described in this entry. In this sample, this clonotype turned up a few times. Its antigen remains undetermined. No much larger clone exists at a distance of one base, and base qualities are not known. Set within a cohort of healthcare workers in London, UK, this nested case-control study involved weekly PCR testing of nasopharyngeal swabs along with blood sampling. Between 23 and 31 March 2020, the week of the UK lockdown, healthcare workers were enrolled and then followed up weekly for as long as 16 weeks. Inclusive of the bounding cysteine and phenylalanine, the CDR3 is 11 residues long. CDR3 DNA only is kept here, 33 bases in frame from base 1. At the junction V is shortened by 1 base and J by 10 bases, with 10 bases in between. Looking up the germline V gene (reference sequence) yields CDR1 GTSNPN and CDR2 SVGIG. Receptor libraries were prepared by 5' RACE. Sequencer: NextSeq 500. To correct for sequencing error and PCR bias, the TCR library protocol tagged individual cDNA molecules with unique molecular identifiers. Both TCR alpha and beta chains were sequenced, and tight co-correlation was observed between alpha and beta sequence abundances in each sample. Per the source publication's procedure: Decombinator V4 was used to annotate the V gene, J gene and CDR3 of the TCR sequences. Expanded TCRs were defined as changing significantly between any two time points under a Poisson model with p below 0.0001. TCR abundances were normalised to the total number of TCRs sequenced per sample and expressed as counts per million. TRAV1-2 paired with TRAJ12, TRAJ20 or TRAJ33 defined MAIT TCRs, while TRAV10 paired with TRAJ18 defined iNKT TCRs. VDJdb, accessed 1 November 2021, was searched for CMV, EBV and SARS-CoV-2 annotated TCRs, excluding TCRs annotated for multiple antigens. TCRdb reprocessed the public reads (quality trimming at Q25 with fastp, clone calling with MiXCR) and kept in-frame beta chains. Rows with one shared CDR3 protein collapse into an entry with the most common genes and DNA. These V and J calls are TCRdb output, not the study's own analysis. This sample gives around 30,000 distinct CDR3 sequences in total; about 5.3% of them show up just once. About 25% of the sample is taken by the ten largest.

The data belong to a study of early T cells in non-severe SARS-CoV-2 infection (dated by TCRdb to the early 2020s). Background on the whole study: Because TCR sequencing relied on bulk RNA taken from unsorted whole blood, pairing of alpha and beta chains was not possible. Study-wide conclusions, independent of this receptor: Matching against VDJdb was skewed toward anti-spike CD8 responses, likely underestimated virus-specific expansions, and missed private and CD4 specificities.

The TCR was taken from an adult who was a healthcare worker with PCR-confirmed SARS-CoV-2 infection or an uninfected control (not recorded which). The sequence joins TRBV30 to TRBJ1-1, with no confidently assigned D gene. What was sequenced was whole blood. At the DNA level, the sequence is TGTGCCTGGAGTGCCAATTTACGAGCTTTCTTT. Translated, it reads CAWSANLRAFF.